This T cell receptor (beta chain) was found in a study of cytomegalovirus exposure and HLA in healthy donors. Unrecorded immune exposure was likely among donors, who were nominally healthy when sampled. The primer mix had 60 Vbeta and 13 Jbeta primers. TCRdb keeps only in-frame clones here, not all; method: immunoSEQ multiplex PCR. The sample carries roughly 100,000 clones, 13% to 15% recorded once. This clone was observed a few times. Its antigen is currently unknown. The CDR3 loop spans 17 amino acids. Germline-derived CDR1 and CDR2 are SGDLS and YYNGEE. Trimming removed 0 bases from V and 2 bases from J; junction bases left unmatched: 3. Study-wide findings and caveats: An ancestry cluster, one associated with Asian ancestry, reportedly showed fewer N-insertions than the approximately 720-donor mean in a later analysis. In a later analysis, compared with equally common non-associated chains, HLA-associated beta chains were more expanded. A cluster of highly shared sequence variants was likely a sequencing artifact.

V is TRBV9 and J is TRBJ2-5; 14 bases agree with TRBD2. Sample: PBMCs. The source is a female donor in good health and CMV-seronegative. The CDR3 sequence: CASSVGTSGGPQETQYF. Here the CDR3 DNA reads TGTGCCAGCAGCGTAGGGACTAGCGGGGGGCCACAAGAGACCCAGTACTTC. Based on the CDR3 plus reference TRBV9 and TRBJ2-5, the full variable domain is DSGVTQTPKHLITATGQRVTLRCSPRSGDLSVYWYQQSLDQGLQFLIQYYNGEERAKGNILERFSAQQFPDLHSELNLSSLELGDSALYFCASSVGTSGGPQETQYFGPGTRLLVL.